The TCR beta chain described here comes from a study of cytomegalovirus exposure and HLA in healthy donors. Use of 60 Vbeta and 13 Jbeta primers characterized the PCR. Data came from immunoSEQ multiplex PCR; TCRdb stores just in-frame clones and leaves some out. The sample has approximately 150,000 clones, over 75% seen once. With regard to this clone: Antigen: not known.

Donors likely had unrecorded immune exposures despite being nominally healthy when sampled. Germline V gene sequence: CDR1 MDHEN, CDR2 SYDVKM. The CDR3 totals 16 residues. Trimming at V came to 5 bases and at J to 6 bases, leaving 10 bases not matched to a gene. The study, taken as a whole, reports: The authors later found HLA-associated TCR beta chains more clonally expanded than equally common others. Later analysis demonstrated an association between a missense DCLRE1C variant and TCR beta V- and J-gene trimming.

This sequence joins TRBV28 and TRBJ1-4; 9 nucleotides align to TRBD1. The receptor was derived from a man aged 40-50 years in good health and CMV-seronegative. What was sequenced was PBMCs. CDR3 loop: CASSPHRTGVYEKLFF. The CDR3 DNA sequence: TGTGCCAGCAGTCCCCATCGGACAGGGGTGTATGAAAAACTGTTTTTT.